This TCR beta chain was captured in a study of blood T cell repertoires in COVID-19. Background on the study: Samples came from the United States, Italy and Spain, spanning acute and convalescent COVID-19.

Patients at the Seattle site were enrolled during active infection and followed longitudinally. Clones were read by immunoSEQ multiplex PCR, and TCRdb kept only the in-frame ones, dropping some. Among about 170,000 clones listed, 70% to 90% were seen once. CDR1 is SGHDT and CDR2 is YYEEEE in the germline V gene. The CDR3 extends over 15 amino acids. The V gene lost 5 bases and the J gene lost 0 bases, with 14 bases spanning the gap. The receptor was derived from a man in his 60s with COVID-19, enrolled during active disease. Sequenced input: peripheral blood. The chain is built from TRBV5-6 and TRBJ1-2, with a weak D call TRBD1 (5 bases). The CDR3 reads CASSYMAGTNYGYTF. Written as DNA, the CDR3 is TGTGCCAGCAGTTATATGGCAGGGACTAACTATGGCTACACCTTC.